This entry lists 20 T cell receptor beta chains sequenced from one sample in a study of blood T cell repertoires in COVID-19. Measured with immunoSEQ multiplex PCR; TCRdb has only the in-frame clones, and not every one. There are under 300,000 clones in the sample; about 85% occur only once, and less than 15% lies in the top ten. Sequences were obtained from peripheral blood. The receptors shown here come from a human donor in a cohort sampled during active COVID-19.

This sequence joins TRBV18 and TRBJ2-6, with D perhaps matching TRBD2 (6 bases). The CDR3 loop spans 17 amino acids. Trimming cost V 2 bases and J 0 bases, with 11 bases left between them. Germline V gene lookup returns CDR1 KGHSH and CDR2 LQKENI. CDR3: CASSPWGDNSGANVLTF. DNA of the CDR3: TGTGCCAGCTCACCATGGGGGGATAACTCTGGGGCCAACGTCCTGACTTTC.

This clone was recorded only once. The chain carries TRBV19 and TRBJ2-6; possibly TRBD1 for D (6 bases). The CDR3 is made up of 17 amino acids. Germline CDR1 is LNHDA and CDR2 is SQIVND (reference sequence). V dropped 7 bases and J dropped 0 bases, with 16 bases sitting between them. The CDR3 spells CASTQGLRLSGANVLTF. CDR3 bases: TGTGCCAGTACACAGGGCCTTAGGCTCTCTGGGGCCAACGTCCTGACTTTC.

This chain joins TRBV7-9 and TRBJ2-1; 10 nucleotides align to TRBD2. After removal of 6 bases from V and 2 bases from J, the junction contained 4 bases not matched to a gene. This CDR3 is built from 15 residues. The germline V gene encodes CDR1 SEHNR and CDR2 FQNEAQ (reference sequence). This CDR3 is CASSLAGDTYNEQFF. As DNA, the CDR3 is TGTGCCAGCAGTCTAGCGGGAGATACCTACAATGAGCAGTTCTTC.

The chain has TRBV5-1 and TRBJ2-1; 13 bases are shared with TRBD2. With V trimmed by 2 bases and J by 9 bases, 5 bases remained unmatched. CDR1 and CDR2 from the germline V gene are SGHRS and YFSETQ. The CDR3 is 15 residues long. This CDR3 reads CASSFEGLAGTEQFF. In nucleotides, the CDR3 is TGCGCCAGCAGCTTTGAGGGACTAGCGGGAACTGAGCAGTTCTTC.

This clone has a single count. The chain links TRBV7-2 to TRBJ2-5, with TRBD2 identical over 8 bases. The junction had 5 bases not matched to a gene; V was cut back by 1 base and J by 4 bases. Germline lookup yields CDR1 SGHTA and CDR2 FQGNSA. This CDR3 region has 15 residues. The chain's CDR3 is CASSLETTSGETQYF. The CDR3 bases are TGTGCCAGCAGCTTAGAGACCACTAGCGGAGAGACCCAGTACTTC.

This chain links TRBV19 with TRBJ2-2; tentative D call: TRBD2 (6 bases). CDR1 and CDR2 (germline): LNHDA, SQIVND (reference sequence). The CDR3 spans 15 residues. V dropped 6 bases and J dropped 5 bases, with 16 bases sitting between them. The chain's CDR3 is CASRSNGGRTGELFF. As DNA, the CDR3 is TGTGCCAGTAGGTCCAACGGGGGACGAACCGGGGAGCTGTTTTTT.

The chain couples TRBV12-1 to TRBJ1-2; the table's TRBD1 call for D was not verified on the DNA. TRBV12-1 is an annotated pseudogene. The CDR3 is made up of 15 amino acids. CDR3 bases: TGTGCCAGCAGCCCGTCGACAGGGACCGTCTATGGCTACACCTTC. Translating gives CASSPSTGTVYGYTF.

This chain uses TRBV28 with TRBJ1-2; tentative D call: TRBD1 (6 bases). Trimming shortened V by 4 bases and J by 5 bases, and 14 bases separated the two germline ends. Germline CDR1 is MDHEN and CDR2 is SYDVKM. This CDR3 contains 14 residues. The CDR3 spells CASSYGGGWYGYTF. The DNA for the CDR3 is TGTGCCAGCAGTTATGGGGGCGGTTGGTATGGCTACACCTTC.

V gene TRBV3-1 (or the pseudogene TRBV3-2) combines with J gene TRBJ2-2; TRBD1 matches 7 bases. Germline trimming cut 4 bases from V and 6 bases from J; bases unmatched to any gene: 8. The V gene's germline CDR1 is LGHDT and CDR2 YNNKEL (reference sequence). The CDR3 has 15 amino acids. CDR3: CASSRGQAIAGELFF. As DNA, the CDR3 is TGTGCCAGCAGCCGAGGACAGGCGATCGCCGGGGAGCTGTTTTTT.

This clone was observed a few times. A read error may produce the germline difference seen at one junction end. The chain recombines TRBV18 with TRBJ2-7, with no clear D. Per germline, CDR1 KGHSH and CDR2 LQKENI. The CDR3 loop spans 14 amino acids. CDR3 DNA: TGTGCCAGCTCACCAGAATATACATCCTTCGAGCAGTACTTC. Translated: CASSPEYTSFEQYF. The entire variable domain, with the rest obtained from reference TRBV18 and TRBJ2-7, is as follows: NAGVMQNPRHLVRRRGQEARLRCSPMKGHSHVYWYRQLPEEGLKFMVYLQKENIIDESGMPKERFSAEFPKEGPSILRIQQVVRGDSAAYFCASSPEYTSFEQYFGPGTRLTVT.

This clone was seen at least ten times. CDR3 DNA: TGCGCCAGCAGAGTCCCAGGGGATTGCACTGAAGCTTTCTTT. This gives the protein CASRVPGDCTEAFF. The V and J genes are TRBV10-1 and TRBJ1-1, with D maybe TRBD1 (6 bases). The V end lost 6 bases, the J end lost 4 bases, and 15 bases lay between the germline ends. The CDR3 spans 14 residues. Germline-derived CDR1 and CDR2 are WNHNN and SYGVQD (reference sequence).

V and J are TRBV13 and TRBJ2-3; no clear D. With 2 bases removed from V and 1 base from J, the gap between germline ends came to 13 bases. CDR3 length: 16 amino acids. Germline CDR1 reads PRHDT; CDR2 reads FYEKMQ (reference sequence). The CDR3 coding sequence is TGTGCCAGCAGCTTAAGAGGCATAGGCGGCACAGATACGCAGTATTTT. It specifies CASSLRGIGGTDTQYF.

J is TRBJ2-5 and V is TRBV4-1; 10 nucleotides align to TRBD2. The V and J ends lost 1 base and 4 bases, in that order; junction bases with no gene match: 9. CDR3 length equals 17 residues. The germline gives CDR1 MGHRA, CDR2 YSYEKL. The DNA for the CDR3 is TGCGCCAGCAGCCAAGGCGTTGGACTAGCGGTACGAGAGACCCAGTACTTC. Protein product: CASSQGVGLAVRETQYF.

This clone was recorded a few times. The chain combines TRBV4-1 with TRBJ2-6; unclear D gene. With 0 bases removed from V and 4 bases from J, the gap between germline ends came to 7 bases. The CDR3 runs 15 residues. Germline values: CDR1 MGHRA, CDR2 YSYEKL. CDR3 nucleotide sequence: TGCGCCAGCAGCCAAGAGAGGAGAGGGGCCAACGTCCTGACTTTC. It specifies CASSQERRGANVLTF.

The CDR3 bases are TGTGCCAGCAGTGAAGTTAGTGGACTAGCGACGGCCGGGGAGCTGTTTTTT. Amino acids: CASSEVSGLATAGELFF. This chain joins TRBV2 and TRBJ2-2, with TRBD2 identical over 9 bases. Germline assignment: CDR1 SNHLY and CDR2 FYNNEI. The V and J ends lost 1 base and 6 bases, in that order; junction bases with no gene match: 9. There are 17 residues in the CDR3.

The chain couples TRBV27 to TRBJ2-7, with TRBD1 matching 8 bases. V lost 2 bases and J lost 1; bases outside the gene matches: 1. The CDR3 loop spans 14 amino acids. CDR1 and CDR2 (germline): MNHEY, SMNVEV (reference sequence). The CDR3 loop reads CASSLRTGSYEQYF. CDR3 DNA: TGTGCCAGCAGTTTACGGACAGGGTCCTACGAGCAGTACTTC.

The chain is built from TRBV24-1 and TRBJ2-5; tentative D call: TRBD1 (5 bases). The CDR3 sequence is 16 residues long. The germline V gene encodes CDR1 KGHDR and CDR2 SFDVKD. V dropped 4 bases and J dropped 4 bases, with 18 bases sitting between them. The CDR3 DNA reads as TGTGCCACCAGTGACACCCTCAGGGCAGGTGGAGAGACCCAGTACTTC. It codes for CATSDTLRAGGETQYF.

The CDR3 loop is CASSFSGGRAGELFF. The CDR3 DNA reads as TGCGCCAGCAGCTTTTCAGGGGGCAGGGCCGGGGAGCTGTTTTTT. The rearrangement uses TRBV5-1 and TRBJ2-2, with 8 nucleotides matching TRBD1. J gave up 6 bases and V 2 bases, and 6 bases lay outside the gene matches. The CDR3 has 15 residues. Germline lookup yields CDR1 SGHRS and CDR2 YFSETQ.

CDR3: CASSPRHLYQETQYF. The DNA for the CDR3 is TGTGCCAGCAGCCCGCGACATCTTTACCAAGAGACCCAGTACTTC. This rearrangement joins TRBV3-1 (or the pseudogene TRBV3-2) to TRBJ2-5; D unresolved. The V gene lost 4 bases and the J gene lost 0 bases, with 12 bases spanning the gap. In germline, CDR1 is LGHDT, CDR2 YNNKEL (reference sequence). The CDR3 extends over 15 amino acids.

V gene TRBV11-3 combines with J gene TRBJ2-1, with D maybe TRBD2 (6 bases). V lost 4 bases and J 5 bases, leaving 9 bases between the germline ends. This CDR3 has 13 residues. The germline CDR1 and CDR2 sequences are SGHNT and YENEEA. Here the CDR3 DNA reads TGTGCCAGCAGCTCAGGGACTGACAATGAGCAGTTCTTC. Encoded protein: CASSSGTDNEQFF.